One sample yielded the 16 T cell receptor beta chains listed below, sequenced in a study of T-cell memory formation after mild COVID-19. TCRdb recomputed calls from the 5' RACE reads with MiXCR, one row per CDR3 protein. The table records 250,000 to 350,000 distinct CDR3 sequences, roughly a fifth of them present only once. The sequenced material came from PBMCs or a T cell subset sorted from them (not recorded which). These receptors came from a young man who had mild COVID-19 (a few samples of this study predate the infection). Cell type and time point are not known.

CDR3 nucleotide sequence: TGTGCCAGCAGCTCCTGGGGACTAGCAGGGAAAAACATTCAGTACTTC. Translation gives CASSSWGLAGKNIQYF. The chain carries TRBV5-4 and TRBJ2-4; 9 nucleotides align to TRBD2. The J segment lost 4 bases and the V segment lost 3 bases, leaving 8 bases of the junction unmatched. Per the germline V gene, CDR1 is SGHNT and CDR2 is YYREEE (reference sequence). The CDR3 length is 16 residues.

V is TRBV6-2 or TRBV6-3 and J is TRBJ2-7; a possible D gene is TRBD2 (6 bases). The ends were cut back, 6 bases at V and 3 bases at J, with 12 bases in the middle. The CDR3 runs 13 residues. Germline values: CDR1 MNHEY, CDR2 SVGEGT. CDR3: CASSRAGIYEQYF. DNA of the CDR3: TGTGCCAGCAGCAGGGCGGGGATCTACGAGCAGTACTTC.

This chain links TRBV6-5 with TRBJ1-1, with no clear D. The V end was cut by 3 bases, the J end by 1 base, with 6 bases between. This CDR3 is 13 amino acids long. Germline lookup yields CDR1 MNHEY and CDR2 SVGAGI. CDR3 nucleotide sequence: TGTGCCAGCAGTTATTCAGCGAACACTGAAGCTTTCTTT. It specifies CASSYSANTEAFF.

The CDR3 DNA follows: TGTGCCAGCAGCAGCCGACAGGGGCTAGAGGGCTACACCTTC. It codes for CASSSRQGLEGYTF. This rearrangement joins TRBV13 to TRBJ1-2, with TRBD1 identical over 8 bases. The CDR3 loop spans 14 amino acids. The V gene end was trimmed by 5 bases and the J gene end by 8 bases; junction bases not matched to a gene: 10. Germline V CDR1 and CDR2: PRHDT, FYEKMQ (reference sequence).

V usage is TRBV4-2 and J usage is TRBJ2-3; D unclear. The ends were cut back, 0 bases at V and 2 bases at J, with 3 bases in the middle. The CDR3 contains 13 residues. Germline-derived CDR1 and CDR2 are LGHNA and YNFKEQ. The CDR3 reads CASSQEFTDTQYF. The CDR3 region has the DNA TGTGCCAGCAGCCAAGAATTCACAGATACGCAGTATTTT.

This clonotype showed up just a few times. The CDR3 region is CSAGYGYTF. The CDR3 coding sequence is TGCAGTGCCGGGTATGGCTACACCTTC. The chain uses TRBV20-1 and TRBJ1-2; D not certain. CDR3 size: 9 residues. V shed 6 bases and J shed 5 bases, with 4 bases lying between them. Germline V gives CDR1 DFQATT, CDR2 SNEGSKA (reference sequence).

In DNA form, the CDR3 reads TGCGCCAGCAGCCAAGCCCGGACCGACTTCTCTGGCTACACCTTC. Residues: CASSQARTDFSGYTF. The rearrangement joins TRBV4-1 to TRBJ1-2; D is unresolved. Trimming cost V 1 base and J 7 bases, with 16 bases left between them. This CDR3 contains 15 residues. Germline CDR1 and CDR2: MGHRA and YSYEKL.

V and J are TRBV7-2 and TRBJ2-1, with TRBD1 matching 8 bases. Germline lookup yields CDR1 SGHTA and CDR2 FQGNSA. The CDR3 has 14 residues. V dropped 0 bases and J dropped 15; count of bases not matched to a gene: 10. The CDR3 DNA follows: TGTGCCAGCAGCTTAGCCGCAGGGGGCCCTGGTAGGTTCTTC. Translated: CASSLAAGGPGRFF.

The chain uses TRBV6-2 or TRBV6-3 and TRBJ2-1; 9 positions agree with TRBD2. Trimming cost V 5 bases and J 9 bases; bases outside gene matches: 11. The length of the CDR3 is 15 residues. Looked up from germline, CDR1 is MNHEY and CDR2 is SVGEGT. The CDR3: CASSGAGGPSSEQFF. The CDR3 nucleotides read TGTGCCAGCAGTGGGGCGGGGGGGCCTTCTAGTGAGCAGTTCTTC.

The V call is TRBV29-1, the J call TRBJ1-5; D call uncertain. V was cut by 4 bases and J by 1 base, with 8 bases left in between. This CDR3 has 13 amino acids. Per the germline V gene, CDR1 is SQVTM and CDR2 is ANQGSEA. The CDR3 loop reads CSVAVGSNQPQHF. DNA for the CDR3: TGCAGCGTTGCGGTAGGAAGCAATCAGCCCCAGCATTTT.

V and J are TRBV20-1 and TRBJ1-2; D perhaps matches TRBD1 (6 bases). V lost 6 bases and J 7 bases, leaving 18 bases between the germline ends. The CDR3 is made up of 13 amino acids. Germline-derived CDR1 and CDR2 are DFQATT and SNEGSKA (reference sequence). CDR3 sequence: CSAPGDRILGYTF. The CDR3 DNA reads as TGCAGTGCCCCCGGAGACAGGATTCTTGGCTACACCTTC.

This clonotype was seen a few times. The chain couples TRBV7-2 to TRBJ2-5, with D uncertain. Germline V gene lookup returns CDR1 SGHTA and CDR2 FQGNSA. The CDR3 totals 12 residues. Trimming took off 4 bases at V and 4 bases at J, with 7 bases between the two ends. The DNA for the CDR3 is TGTGCCAGCAGCTACATAATAGAGACCCAGTACTTC. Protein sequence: CASSYIIETQYF.

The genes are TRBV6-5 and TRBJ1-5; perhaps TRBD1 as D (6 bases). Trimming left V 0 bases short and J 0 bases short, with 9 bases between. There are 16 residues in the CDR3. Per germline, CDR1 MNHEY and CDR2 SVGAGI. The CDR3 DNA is TGTGCCAGCAGTTACTCGCAGACAGGTAGCAATCAGCCCCAGCATTTT. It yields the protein CASSYSQTGSNQPQHF.

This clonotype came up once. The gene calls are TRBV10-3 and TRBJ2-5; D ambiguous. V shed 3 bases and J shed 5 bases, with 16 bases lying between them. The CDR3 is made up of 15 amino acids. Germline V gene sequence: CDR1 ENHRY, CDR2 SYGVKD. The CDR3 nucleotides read TGTGCCATCAGTGACCCCATAGCTGTGGCGGAGACCCAGTACTTC. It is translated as CAISDPIAVAETQYF.

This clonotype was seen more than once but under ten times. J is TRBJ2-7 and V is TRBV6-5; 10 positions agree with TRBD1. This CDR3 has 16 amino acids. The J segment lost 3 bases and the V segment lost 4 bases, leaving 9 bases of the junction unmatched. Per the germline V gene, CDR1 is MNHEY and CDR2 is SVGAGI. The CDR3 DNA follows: TGTGCCAGCAGTTCCTACGGGAGGACAGGGGGCTACGAGCAGTACTTC. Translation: CASSSYGRTGGYEQYF.

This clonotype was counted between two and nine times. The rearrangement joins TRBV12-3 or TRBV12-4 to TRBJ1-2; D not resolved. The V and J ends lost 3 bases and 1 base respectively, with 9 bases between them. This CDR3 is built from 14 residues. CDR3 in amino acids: CASSFGQLNYGYTF. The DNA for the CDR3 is TGTGCCAGCAGTTTCGGGCAGCTTAACTATGGCTACACCTTC.